Only a few counts were recorded for the clone carrying this T cell receptor beta chain. Participants' own reports of clinical history determined their cohort assignment. Donors of Cohort 3 who recovered were those that had two negative PCRs, clearance, or symptom resolution. V shed 6 bases and J 3 bases; nucleotides not matched to a gene: 13. This CDR3 is built from 17 residues. CDR1 and CDR2 (germline): SEHNR, FQNEAQ (reference sequence). This sample is part of a study of blood T cell repertoires in COVID-19. Study at large: There were acute and convalescent COVID-19 samples, and they came from the United States, Italy and Spain.

TCRdb's table, derived via immunoSEQ multiplex PCR, lists solely in-frame clones and lacks some. The data contain roughly 380,000 clones, more than 70% of them singletons. The specimen sequenced was PBMCs or T cells enriched from blood (not recorded which). The chain is built from TRBV7-9 and TRBJ2-1, with 8 nucleotides matching TRBD1. This clonotype originated in a man under 40 who had recovered from COVID-19. This chain's CDR3 is CASRSSTTGTGYNEQFF. The CDR3 DNA reads as TGTGCCAGCAGGTCGTCCACCACCGGGACAGGCTACAATGAGCAGTTCTTC.